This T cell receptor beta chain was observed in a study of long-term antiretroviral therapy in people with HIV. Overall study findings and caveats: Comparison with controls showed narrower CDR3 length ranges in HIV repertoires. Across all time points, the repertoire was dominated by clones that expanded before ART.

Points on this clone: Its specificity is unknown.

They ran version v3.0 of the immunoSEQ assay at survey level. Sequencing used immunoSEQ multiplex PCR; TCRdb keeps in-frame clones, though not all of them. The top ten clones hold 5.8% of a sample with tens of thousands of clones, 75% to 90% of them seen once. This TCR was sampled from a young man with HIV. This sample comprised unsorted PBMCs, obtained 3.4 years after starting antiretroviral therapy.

The CDR3 DNA is TGTGCCAGCAGCTTGGCGGGAGTCTCCGAGCAGTACTTC. Encoded protein: CASSLAGVSEQYF. The chain employs TRBV5-4 and TRBJ2-7; a possible D gene is TRBD2 (6 bases). V dropped 0 bases and J dropped 6 bases, with 10 bases sitting between them. The CDR3 loop spans 13 amino acids. Germline V CDR1 and CDR2: SGHNT, YYREEE (reference sequence).